Shown below are 6 T cell receptor delta chains from a single sample sequenced in a study of gamma-delta T cells after stem cell transplantation. TCRdb re-called the RT-PCR reads via CATT. The sample's table shows more than twelve delta-chain clones. The sequencing sample was made of gamma-delta T cells. These receptors all stem from a human donor. It is not recorded whose cells these are; they may come from a transplant donor. This table probably holds off-target reads from a library built for another chain.

J is TRDJ1 and V is TRDV2; 7 bases match TRDD3. Germline V CDR1 and CDR2: GEAIGNYY, EKD. V lost 3 bases to trimming and J lost 0 bases; unmatched junction nucleotides: 9. This CDR3 contains 16 residues. CDR3 in DNA: TGTGCCTGTGACCCCCTTACTGGGGTTTACACCGATAAACTCATCTTT. Translated, it gives CACDPLTGVYTDKLIF.

V gene TRDV2 combines with J gene TRDJ1; 13 positions agree with TRDD3. The CDR3 loop spans 16 amino acids. V gave up 3 bases and J gave up 2 bases; unmatched junction bases: 5. CDR1 and CDR2 from the germline V gene are GEAIGNYY and EKD. The CDR3 loop reads CACDLLGDTLTDKLIF. In DNA, the CDR3 is TGTGCCTGTGACCTACTGGGGGATACGTTGACCGATAAACTCATCTTT.

This clone has only a few counts. The rearrangement links TRDV1 to TRDJ1, with 12 positions matching TRDD3. CDR1 is TSWWSYY and CDR2 is QGS in the germline V gene. V shed 2 bases and J 0 bases; nucleotides not matched to a gene: 22. The CDR3 is 23 residues long. The CDR3 sequence is CALGELALPTLLGDTPYTDKLIF. The CDR3 region has the DNA TGTGCTCTTGGGGAATTAGCCCTTCCTACCCTACTGGGGGATACTCCGTACACCGATAAACTCATCTTT.

In its sample, this clone was seen once. The rearrangement uses TRDV2 and TRDJ1; D is uncertain. Trimming took 5 bases from V and 4 from J, leaving 16 bases between them. The CDR3 runs to 14 residues. Germline values: CDR1 GEAIGNYY, CDR2 EKD. The CDR3 loop is CACVPLQINDKLIF. The DNA for the CDR3 is TGTGCCTGTGTCCCCTTACAAATCAACGATAAACTCATCTTT.

The rearrangement uses TRDV2 and TRDJ3; 9 nucleotides match TRDD3. This CDR3 is 22 amino acids long. The trim removed 2 bases at V and 0 bases at J, leaving 16 bases unmatched. The germline V gene encodes CDR1 GEAIGNYY and CDR2 EKD. CDR3 in amino acids: CACDIVILGEKPSSWDTRQMFF. CDR3 coding DNA: TGTGCCTGTGACATTGTAATACTGGGGGAGAAGCCGAGCTCCTGGGACACCCGACAGATGTTTTTC.

The chain couples TRDV2 to TRDJ1, with TRDD3 identical over 7 bases. This CDR3 has 14 residues. V dropped 3 bases and J dropped 4; count of bases not matched to a gene: 7. Looked up from germline, CDR1 is GEAIGNYY and CDR2 is EKD. CDR3 loop: CACDDLGASDKLIF. The CDR3 region has the DNA TGTGCCTGTGACGACCTGGGGGCTAGCGATAAACTCATCTTT.